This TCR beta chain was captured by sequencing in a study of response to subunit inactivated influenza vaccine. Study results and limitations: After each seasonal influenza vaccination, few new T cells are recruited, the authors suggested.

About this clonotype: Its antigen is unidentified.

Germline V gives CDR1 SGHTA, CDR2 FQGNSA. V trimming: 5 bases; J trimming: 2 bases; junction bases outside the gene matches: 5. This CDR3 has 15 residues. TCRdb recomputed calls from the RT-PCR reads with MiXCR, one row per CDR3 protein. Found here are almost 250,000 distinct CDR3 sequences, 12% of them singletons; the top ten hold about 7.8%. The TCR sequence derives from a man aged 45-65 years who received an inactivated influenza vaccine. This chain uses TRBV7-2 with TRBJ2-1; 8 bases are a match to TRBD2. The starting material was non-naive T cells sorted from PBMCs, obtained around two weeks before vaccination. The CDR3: CASSLSGKTYNEQFF. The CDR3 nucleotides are TGTGCCAGCAGCCTTAGCGGGAAAACCTACAATGAGCAGTTCTTC.